This T cell receptor (beta chain) was captured by sequencing in a study of graft-versus-host responses after intestinal transplantation. Study in general: Multivisceral, liver-intestinal, or isolated intestinal transplants were performed in recipients. Tacrolimus plus steroids were given to all recipients for roughly 3 years, preceded by anti-thymocyte globulin induction.

Intraepithelial lymphocytes and lamina propria lymphocytes were released through processing of graft tissue. Turning to this clone: No antigen is known for it.

General study results and limits: Recipient marrow contained GvH clones, some of which appeared first in ileum or blood. Allograft clonal ratios (graft-versus-host to host-versus-graft) were high in patients who had graft-donor T cell macrochimerism.

This CDR3 contains 14 residues. Germline loops: CDR1 SGHRS, CDR2 YFSETQ. Trimming cost V 0 bases and J 6 bases; bases outside gene matches: 3. The repertoire was sequenced with immunoSEQ multiplex PCR; TCRdb's copy has only in-frame clones and lacks some. The table records approximately 16,000 clones, over 50% of them present only once. The sequenced sample was ileum tissue, obtained 524 days after transplant. The TCR comes from a human patient who received an intestinal transplant, so some T cells may come from the graft donor. V gene TRBV5-1 combines with J gene TRBJ1-2, with 9 bases that match TRBD1. The CDR3 sequence: CASSLEGQGNGYTF. DNA for the CDR3: TGCGCCAGCAGCTTGGAGGGACAGGGTAATGGCTACACCTTC.